This T cell receptor (beta chain) was recovered during a study of control samples from healthy donors and cancer patients. Repertoires were generated with immunoSEQ multiplex PCR, while TCRdb's copy carries only in-frame clones and drops some. The data hold 50,000 to 55,000 clones, with roughly nine tenths observed a single time. V gave up 4 bases and J gave up 2 bases, with 11 bases separating them. Germline V gives CDR1 ENHRY, CDR2 SYGVKD. This CDR3 contains 15 residues. Material for sequencing was PBMCs. V usage is TRBV10-3 and J usage is TRBJ1-4, with D possibly TRBD1 on 5 matching bases. The clonotype was recovered from a middle-aged man with colorectal cancer. The CDR3 sequence: CAISAFGTTNEKLFF. For the CDR3, the DNA is TGTGCCATCAGTGCGTTTGGGACTACTAATGAAAAACTGTTTTTT.